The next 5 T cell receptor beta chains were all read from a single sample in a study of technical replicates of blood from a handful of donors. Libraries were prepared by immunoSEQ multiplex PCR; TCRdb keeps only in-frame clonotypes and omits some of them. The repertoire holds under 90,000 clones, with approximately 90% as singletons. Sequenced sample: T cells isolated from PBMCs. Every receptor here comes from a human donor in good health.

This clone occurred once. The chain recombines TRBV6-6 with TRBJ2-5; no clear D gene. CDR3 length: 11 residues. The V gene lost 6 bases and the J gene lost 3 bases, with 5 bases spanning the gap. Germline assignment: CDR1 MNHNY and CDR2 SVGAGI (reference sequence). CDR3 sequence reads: CASSAKETQYF. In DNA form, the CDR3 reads TGTGCCAGCAGCGCGAAAGAGACCCAGTACTTC.

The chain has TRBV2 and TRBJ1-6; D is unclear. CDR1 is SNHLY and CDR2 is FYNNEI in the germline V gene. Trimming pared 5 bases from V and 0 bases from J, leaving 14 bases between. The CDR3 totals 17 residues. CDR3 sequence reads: CASSLNQGSSYNSPLHF. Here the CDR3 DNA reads TGTGCCAGCAGTCTTAACCAAGGGAGCTCCTATAATTCACCCCTCCACTTT.

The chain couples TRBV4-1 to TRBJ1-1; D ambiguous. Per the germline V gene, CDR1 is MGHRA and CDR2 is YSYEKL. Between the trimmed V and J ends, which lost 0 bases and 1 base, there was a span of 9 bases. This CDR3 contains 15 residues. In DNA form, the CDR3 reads TGCGCCAGCAGCCAAGATTTTCGGAGGAACACTGAAGCTTTCTTT. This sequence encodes CASSQDFRRNTEAFF.

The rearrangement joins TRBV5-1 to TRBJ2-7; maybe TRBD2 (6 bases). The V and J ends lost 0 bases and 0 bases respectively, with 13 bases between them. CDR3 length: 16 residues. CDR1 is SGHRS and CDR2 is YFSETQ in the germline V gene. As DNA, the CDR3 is TGCGCCAGCAGCTTGGAGGAGGGGCCGTCCTCCTACGAGCAGTACTTC. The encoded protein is CASSLEEGPSSYEQYF.

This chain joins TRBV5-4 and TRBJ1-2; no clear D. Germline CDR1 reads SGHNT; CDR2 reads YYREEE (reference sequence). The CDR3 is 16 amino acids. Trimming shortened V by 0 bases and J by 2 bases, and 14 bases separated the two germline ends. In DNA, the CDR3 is TGTGCCAGCAGCTTGGCTGGTGCAGTCGCAAACTATGGCTACACCTTC. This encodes CASSLAGAVANYGYTF.